This T cell receptor beta chain was recovered during a study of human T cells and chemical hapten exposure. This clonotype has a count of ten or more. What it recognizes is unknown. Whole-study results and caveats: Expanded TCRs formed significantly more large CDR3 similarity clusters than controls. Alopecia in all donors means immunity may differ from healthy individuals.

Germline CDR1 and CDR2: MNHEY and SVGAGI. V lost 6 bases, J lost 1 base, and 16 bases lay in between. This CDR3 is built from 15 residues. Unique molecular identifiers were attached to individual cDNA molecules within the library. TCRdb fed the RACE reads into MiXCR, producing one record per CDR3 protein. The sample carries a few hundred thousand distinct CDR3 sequences, over 8% recorded once. Time point defined: pre-sensitization, week 0. Treatment meaning: therapeutic diphenylcyclopropenone sensitization with weekly scalp DPC. Whole blood that had not been fractionated was the source of extracted total RNA.

J is TRBJ2-7 and V is TRBV6-5; the D gene is possibly TRBD1 (6 bases). The clonotype comes from a middle-aged woman with alopecia areata. Some clones in this sample may be carry-over from other donors' samples. Specimen: whole blood, collected in connection with sensitization to the hapten diphenylcyclopropenone (DPC). The CDR3 reads CASRLGLGTSYEQYF. The DNA for the CDR3 is TGTGCCAGCAGACTTGGGTTGGGGACATCCTACGAGCAGTACTTC.